The present T cell receptor (beta chain) was sequenced within a study of regulatory T cells in long-lasting Graves disease. The V end lost 8 bases, the J end lost 7 bases, and 12 bases lay between the germline ends. The CDR3 is 12 amino acids. CDR3-region Arm-PCR and iRepertoire HTBI primers produced the TCR beta libraries. MiXCR was run by TCRdb on the multiplex PCR reads, yielding one entry per CDR3 protein. The sample has about 620,000 distinct CDR3 sequences; under 20% are singletons. The time point here: newly diagnosed GD, antithyroid drugs for less than 3 months. Following extraction of RNA from PBMCs, that RNA was used to make the TCR library. Separately, the same data were catalogued under a study of T cells in Graves' hyperthyroidism and ophthalmopathy. Turning to that study: The patients, who ranged from 18 to 65 in age, presented with newly diagnosed hyperthyroidism lasting under 2 months. The HTBI primer set was used in a first-round RT-PCR of the TCR CDR3. Separating ophthalmopathy from stable hyperthyroidism was achieved by a 13 V-J model. For ophthalmopathy, model prediction preceded onset by a median around 7 months.

The clonotype comes from a young woman with Graves disease. The starting material was peripheral blood mononuclear cells (PBMCs), obtained at new diagnosis, from a patient treated with antithyroid drugs. The chain employs TRBV12-3 or TRBV12-4 and TRBJ2-1, with D perhaps TRBD1 (6 bases). CDR3: CASGTGHNEQFF. The CDR3, as DNA: TGTGCCAGCGGGACGGGACATAATGAGCAGTTCTTC.